This passage covers 23 T cell receptor beta chains from one sample sequenced in a study of radiotherapy plus CTLA-4 blockade in lung cancer. Sequencing used immunoSEQ multiplex PCR; TCRdb keeps in-frame clones, though not all of them. The profile shows 90,000 to 95,000 clones, 80% to 90% of them singletons. The specimen was peripheral blood, collected from a patient treated with radiotherapy plus ipilimumab. These receptors all come from a human donor with non-small cell lung cancer who had stable disease on radiotherapy plus ipilimumab.

The chain employs TRBV28 and TRBJ2-5, with D uncertain. This CDR3 region has 11 residues. The germline CDR1 and CDR2 sequences are MDHEN and SYDVKM. V was shortened by 2 bases and J by 7 bases, with 5 bases between the two germline ends. The CDR3 reads CASSLPGTQYF. CDR3 bases: TGTGCCAGCAGTTTACCCGGGACCCAGTACTTC.

This clone appeared once. This chain links TRBV19 with TRBJ2-3; TRBD1 aligns across 8 bases. The CDR3 sequence is 15 residues long. Germline V gene sequence: CDR1 LNHDA, CDR2 SQIVND (reference sequence). V shed 7 bases, J shed 2 bases, and the junction held 8 bases outside the gene matches. CDR3 DNA: TGTGCCAGTACAGGGGGCTTCACTTACACAGATACGCAGTATTTT. This encodes CASTGGFTYTDTQYF. The variable domain in full, completed from reference TRBV19 and TRBJ2-3, reads DGGITQSPKYLFRKEGQNVTLSCEQNLNHDAMYWYRQDPGQGLRLIYYSQIVNDFQKGDIAEGYSVSREKKESFPLTVTSAQKNPTAFYLCASTGGFTYTDTQYFGPGTRLTVL.

This chain links TRBV19 with TRBJ1-6; TRBD1 agrees at 7 bases. The CDR3 length is 15 residues. The V and J ends lost 9 bases and 6 bases, in that order; junction bases with no gene match: 11. CDR1 and CDR2 (germline): LNHDA, SQIVND (reference sequence). CDR3 bases: TGTGCCAGCACTGACCGGGACAGAGTTAATTCACCCCTCCACTTT. It specifies CASTDRDRVNSPLHF. Full variable domain (outside the CDR3, taken from reference TRBV19 and TRBJ1-6): DGGITQSPKYLFRKEGQNVTLSCEQNLNHDAMYWYRQDPGQGLRLIYYSQIVNDFQKGDIAEGYSVSREKKESFPLTVTSAQKNPTAFYLCASTDRDRVNSPLHFGNGTRLTVT.

In this sample, this clone turned up once. This rearrangement joins TRBV2 to TRBJ2-5; a possible D gene is TRBD2 (5 bases). V dropped 6 bases and J dropped 4 bases, with 12 bases sitting between them. Germline lookup yields CDR1 SNHLY and CDR2 FYNNEI. This CDR3 region has 13 residues. CDR3 sequence (DNA): TGTGCCAGCAGCGCCGGGATAGTAGAGACCCAGTACTTC. Translation gives CASSAGIVETQYF.

V usage is TRBV27 and J usage is TRBJ2-7, with 12 nucleotides matching TRBD1. V shed 5 bases and J 4 bases; nucleotides not matched to a gene: 12. The germline V gene encodes CDR1 MNHEY and CDR2 SMNVEV (reference sequence). The CDR3 sequence is 17 residues long. CDR3 sequence: CASSRTTGTGGRYEQYF. For the CDR3, the DNA is TGTGCCAGCAGTCGAACCACCGGGACAGGGGGCCGGTACGAGCAGTACTTC.

The V and J genes are TRBV28 and TRBJ2-5, with 10 bases matching TRBD2. The J call could be wrong; TRBJ2-7 is a better fit for the DNA end. CDR3 size: 14 residues. Germline V CDR1 and CDR2: MDHEN, SYDVKM. DNA of the CDR3: TGTGCCAGCACGGGACTAGCGCAATTCTACGAGCAGTACTTC. It specifies CASTGLAQFYEQYF.

This clone was detected a few times. The rearrangement uses TRBV29-1 and TRBJ2-1; D is possibly TRBD1 or TRBD2 (5 bases each). V was shortened by 4 bases and J by 9 bases, with 16 bases between the two germline ends. Germline values: CDR1 SQVTM, CDR2 ANQGSEA. This CDR3 region has 13 residues. The CDR3 region is CSVVPGSRGEQFF. CDR3 DNA: TGCAGCGTTGTCCCGGGGTCAAGGGGTGAGCAGTTCTTC.

The chain links TRBV5-1 to TRBJ1-1, with TRBD1 matching over 9 bases. CDR1 and CDR2 (germline): SGHRS, YFSETQ. Germline trimming cut 4 bases from V and 7 bases from J; bases unmatched to any gene: 5. The CDR3 runs to 13 residues. DNA for the CDR3: TGCGCCAGCAGCATAACAGGGGGCGGTGAAGCTTTCTTT. It codes for CASSITGGGEAFF.

The chain uses TRBV11-2 and TRBJ1-5; D unclear. CDR1 and CDR2 (germline): SGHAT, FQNNGV. The CDR3 spans 13 residues. V was cut by 0 bases and J by 5 bases, with 5 bases left in between. The DNA of the CDR3 is TGTGCCAGCAGCTTAGACAGATATCAGCCCCAGCATTTT. It yields the protein CASSLDRYQPQHF.

The chain combines TRBV28 with TRBJ2-7, with 10 bases lining up with TRBD1. Germline lookup yields CDR1 MDHEN and CDR2 SYDVKM. The CDR3 is made up of 12 amino acids. After removal of 10 bases from V and 2 bases from J, the junction contained 2 bases not matched to a gene. This CDR3 is CATGQGTYEQYF. Written as DNA, the CDR3 is TGTGCCACGGGACAGGGGACCTACGAGCAGTACTTC.

The V gene is TRBV5-5, the J gene TRBJ2-3, with 8 bases that match TRBD2. The CDR3 contains 17 residues. The V gene end was trimmed by 4 bases and the J gene end by 3 bases; junction bases not matched to a gene: 13. From germline, CDR1 is SGHKS and CDR2 YYEKEE (reference sequence). CDR3 sequence reads: CASSPNPGLGGTDTQYF. CDR3 DNA sequence: TGTGCCAGCAGCCCAAACCCGGGACTAGGTGGAACAGATACGCAGTATTTT. Combining the CDR3 with reference TRBV5-5 and TRBJ2-3 gives the whole variable domain DAGVTQSPTHLIKTRGQQVTLRCSPISGHKSVSWYQQVLGQGPQFIFQYYEKEERGRGNFPDRFSARQFPNYSSELNVNALLLGDSALYLCASSPNPGLGGTDTQYFGPGTRLTVL.

With regard to this clone: Mismatch with germline at one junction end may stem from a read error. V and J are TRBV28 and TRBJ1-1, with TRBD1 identical over 7 bases. Germline lookup yields CDR1 MDHEN and CDR2 SYDVKM. The CDR3 is made up of 15 amino acids. The CDR3 sequence is CASRRDSALNAEAFF. The DNA of the CDR3 is TGTGCCAGCAGACGGGACAGTGCTCTGAACGCTGAAGCTTTCTTT.

The V call is TRBV5-1, the J call TRBJ2-3, with D perhaps TRBD2 (6 bases). V was cut by 9 bases and J by 0 bases, with 14 bases left in between. The CDR3 has 14 residues. CDR1 SGHRS and CDR2 YFSETQ come from the germline V gene. CDR3 sequence: CATSGTSSTDTQYF. The DNA for the CDR3 is TGCGCCACCTCAGGGACTTCTAGCACAGATACGCAGTATTTT.

This chain uses TRBV6-1 with TRBJ1-5; D gene ambiguous. The V gene lost 7 bases and the J gene lost 2 bases, with 12 bases spanning the gap. The CDR3 is 14 amino acids. Germline V gene data show CDR1 as MNHNS and CDR2 as SASEGT. The CDR3 loop is CASNLGMGNQPQHF. The CDR3 region has the DNA TGTGCCAGCAACTTAGGGATGGGCAATCAGCCCCAGCATTTT.

The chain uses TRBV9 and TRBJ2-3; 11 nucleotides line up with TRBD2. The trim removed 3 bases at V and 3 bases at J, leaving 3 bases unmatched. This CDR3 region has 15 residues. Looked up from germline, CDR1 is SGDLS and CDR2 is YYNGEE. CDR3 residues: CASSGSGGATDTQYF. CDR3 bases: TGTGCCAGCAGCGGTAGCGGGGGGGCTACAGATACGCAGTATTTT.

The chain is built from TRBV29-1 and TRBJ1-3; perhaps TRBD1 as D (6 bases). With 2 bases removed from V and 4 bases from J, the gap between germline ends came to 9 bases. The CDR3 spans 13 residues. Germline-derived CDR1 and CDR2 are SQVTM and ANQGSEA. This chain's CDR3 is CSVETDRGNTIYF. In nucleotides, the CDR3 is TGCAGCGTTGAAACGGACAGAGGAAACACCATATATTTT.

The chain combines TRBV27 with TRBJ1-2; unclear D gene. The germline gives CDR1 MNHEY, CDR2 SMNVEV (reference sequence). The CDR3 has 15 residues. V dropped 9 bases and J dropped 5 bases, with 22 bases sitting between them. Written as DNA, the CDR3 is TGTGCCAGTTCAAATGGGCTATTCGCCGGGTATGGCTACACCTTC. Protein sequence: CASSNGLFAGYGYTF.

Here the CDR3 DNA reads TGCGCCAGCAGCCAAGGGGTACTAGCAGCTAGCACAGATACGCAGTATTTT. This translates into CASSQGVLAASTDTQYF. The chain is built from TRBV4-1 and TRBJ2-3; TRBD2 might be the D (6 bases). CDR1 is MGHRA and CDR2 is YSYEKL in the germline V gene. V lost 1 base to trimming and J lost 0 bases, with 14 bases between them. CDR3 size: 17 residues.

This clone has only a few counts. V is TRBV29-1 and J is TRBJ2-7; 8 bases agree with TRBD1. Per the germline V gene, CDR1 is SQVTM and CDR2 is ANQGSEA. Losses at the gene ends were 2 bases for V and 0 bases for J; bases not matched to a gene: 3. This CDR3 is built from 14 residues. CDR3 sequence (DNA): TGCAGCGTTGAAAACAGGGGGAGCTCCTACGAGCAGTACTTC. It translates to CSVENRGSSYEQYF.

The gene calls are TRBV28 and TRBJ2-7; 7 bases are a match to TRBD2. Per the germline V gene, CDR1 is MDHEN and CDR2 is SYDVKM. This CDR3 region has 15 residues. Trimming removed 1 base from V and 2 bases from J; junction bases left unmatched: 5. The CDR3 loop reads CASSLFRGVAYEQYF. The CDR3 DNA reads TGTGCCAGCAGTTTATTCCGGGGGGTCGCCTACGAGCAGTACTTC.

The CDR3 loop is CASSPWGGASDTQYF. CDR3 in DNA: TGTGCCAGCAGTCCCTGGGGGGGGGCCTCGGATACGCAGTATTTT. V is TRBV27 and J is TRBJ2-3; TRBD2 is a possible D gene (7 bases). V shed 5 bases and J shed 6 bases, with 18 bases lying between them. There are 15 residues in the CDR3. Germline values: CDR1 MNHEY, CDR2 SMNVEV (reference sequence).

This clone was seen just once. The V call is TRBV28, the J call TRBJ1-5, with 9 bases matching TRBD1. The CDR3 runs to 20 residues. The V gene end was trimmed by 5 bases and the J gene end by 2 bases; junction bases not matched to a gene: 19. The germline V gene encodes CDR1 MDHEN and CDR2 SYDVKM. The CDR3 coding sequence is TGTGCCAGCAGTCCTCTTATCACACAGGGGGCAATAAGTGGCAATCAGCCCCAGCATTTT. It codes for CASSPLITQGAISGNQPQHF.

This sequence joins TRBV23-1 and TRBJ1-2; D uncertain. TRBV23-1 is noted as an ORF with a role that remains uncertain. Trimming pared 4 bases from V and 7 bases from J, leaving 19 bases between. The CDR3 consists of 15 residues. The CDR3 region is CASSPPWRGPSGYTF. In DNA, the CDR3 is TGCGCCAGCAGTCCACCGTGGCGGGGTCCCTCTGGCTACACCTTC.